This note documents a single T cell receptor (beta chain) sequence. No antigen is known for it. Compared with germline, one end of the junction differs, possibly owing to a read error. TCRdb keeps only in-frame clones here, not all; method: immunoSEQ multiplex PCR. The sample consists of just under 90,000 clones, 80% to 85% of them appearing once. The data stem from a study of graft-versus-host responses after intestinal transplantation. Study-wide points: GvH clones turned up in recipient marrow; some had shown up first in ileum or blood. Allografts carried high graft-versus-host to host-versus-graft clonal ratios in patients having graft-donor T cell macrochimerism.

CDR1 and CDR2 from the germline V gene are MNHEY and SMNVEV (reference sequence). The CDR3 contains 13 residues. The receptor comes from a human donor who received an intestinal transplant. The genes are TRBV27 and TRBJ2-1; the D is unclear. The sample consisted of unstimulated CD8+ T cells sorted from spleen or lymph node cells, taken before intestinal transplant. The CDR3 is CATSRLGVNEQFF. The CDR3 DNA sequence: TGTGCCACCAGTCGACTCGGCGTAAATGAGCAGTTCTTC.